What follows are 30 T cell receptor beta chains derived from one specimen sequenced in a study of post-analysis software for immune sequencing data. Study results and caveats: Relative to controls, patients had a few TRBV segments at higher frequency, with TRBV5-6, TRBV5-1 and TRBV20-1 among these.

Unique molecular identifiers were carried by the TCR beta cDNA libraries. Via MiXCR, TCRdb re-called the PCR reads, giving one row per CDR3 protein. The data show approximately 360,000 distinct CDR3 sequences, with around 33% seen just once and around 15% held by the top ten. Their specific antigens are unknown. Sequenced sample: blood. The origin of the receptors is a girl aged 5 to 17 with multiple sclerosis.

The CDR3 reads CASSLAGQLNSPLHF. DNA for the CDR3: TGTGCCAGCAGCTTAGCGGGACAGTTAAATTCACCCCTCCACTTT. The rearrangement links TRBV7-9 to TRBJ1-6; 7 nucleotides match TRBD1. The CDR3 runs 15 residues. Trimming at V came to 0 bases and at J to 7 bases, leaving 3 bases not matched to a gene. CDR1 SEHNR and CDR2 FQNEAQ come from the germline V gene (reference sequence).

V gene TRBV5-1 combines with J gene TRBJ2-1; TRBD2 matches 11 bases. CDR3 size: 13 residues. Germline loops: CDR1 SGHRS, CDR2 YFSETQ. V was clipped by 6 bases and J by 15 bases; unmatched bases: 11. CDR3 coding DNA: TGCGCCAGCAACCTACTAGCGGGGGACCATGGGTTCTTC. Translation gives CASNLLAGDHGFF.

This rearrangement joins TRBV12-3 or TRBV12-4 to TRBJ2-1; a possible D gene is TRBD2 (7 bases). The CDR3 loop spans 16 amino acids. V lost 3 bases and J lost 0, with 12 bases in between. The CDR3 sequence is CASSFGGPHSYNEQFF. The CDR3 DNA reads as TGTGCCAGCAGTTTCGGGGGGCCTCACTCCTACAATGAGCAGTTCTTC.

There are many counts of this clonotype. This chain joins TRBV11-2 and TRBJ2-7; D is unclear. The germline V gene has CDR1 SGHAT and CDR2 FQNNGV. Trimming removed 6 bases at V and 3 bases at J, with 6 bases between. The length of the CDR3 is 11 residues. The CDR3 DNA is TGTGCCAGCAGTTGGGGCTACGAGCAGTACTTC. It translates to CASSWGYEQYF. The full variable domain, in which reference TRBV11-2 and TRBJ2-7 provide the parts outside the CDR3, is EAGVAQSPRYKIIEKRQSVAFWCNPISGHATLYWYQQILGQGPKLLIQFQNNGVVDDSQLPKDRFSAERLKGVDSTLKIQPAKLEDSAVYLCASSWGYEQYFGPGTRLTVT.

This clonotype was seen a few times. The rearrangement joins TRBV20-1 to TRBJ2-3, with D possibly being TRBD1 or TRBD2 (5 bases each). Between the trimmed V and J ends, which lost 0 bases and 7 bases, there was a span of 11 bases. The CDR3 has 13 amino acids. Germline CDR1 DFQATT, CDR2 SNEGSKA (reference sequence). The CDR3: CSARDPGLNTQYF. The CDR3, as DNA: TGCAGTGCTAGAGATCCGGGGCTGAATACGCAGTATTTT.

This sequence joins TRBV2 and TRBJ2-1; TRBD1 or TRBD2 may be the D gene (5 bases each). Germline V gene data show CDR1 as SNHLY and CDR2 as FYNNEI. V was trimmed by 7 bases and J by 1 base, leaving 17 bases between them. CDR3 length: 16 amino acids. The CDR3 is CASTRDPPPSYNEQFF. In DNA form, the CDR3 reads TGTGCCAGCACCAGGGACCCCCCGCCATCCTACAATGAGCAGTTCTTC.

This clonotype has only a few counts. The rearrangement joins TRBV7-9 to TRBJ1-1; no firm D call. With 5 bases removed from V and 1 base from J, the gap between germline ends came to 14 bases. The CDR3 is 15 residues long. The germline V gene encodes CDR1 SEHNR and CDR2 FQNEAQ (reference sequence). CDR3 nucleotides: TGTGCCAGCAGCGAGTCGCCCGGAACGAACACTGAAGCTTTCTTT. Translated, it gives CASSESPGTNTEAFF. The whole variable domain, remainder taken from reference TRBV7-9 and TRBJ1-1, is DTGVSQNPRHKITKRGQNVTFRCDPISEHNRLYWYRQTLGQGPEFLTYFQNEAQLEKSRLLSDRFSAERPKGSFSTLEIQRTEQGDSAMYLCASSESPGTNTEAFFGQGTRLTVV.

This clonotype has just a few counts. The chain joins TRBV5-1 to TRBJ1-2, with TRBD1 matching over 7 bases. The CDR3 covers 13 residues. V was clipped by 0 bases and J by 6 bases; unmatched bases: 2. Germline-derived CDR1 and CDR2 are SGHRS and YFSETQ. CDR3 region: CASSLAQGDGYTF. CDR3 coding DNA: TGCGCCAGCAGCTTGGCCCAGGGGGATGGCTACACCTTC.

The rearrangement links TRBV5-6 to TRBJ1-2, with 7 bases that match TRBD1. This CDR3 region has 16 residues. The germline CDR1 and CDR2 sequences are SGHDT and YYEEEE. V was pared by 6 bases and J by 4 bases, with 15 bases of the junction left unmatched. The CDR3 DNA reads TGTGCCAGCACCTCTGACAGGGCCCTCGGGAGCTATGGCTACACCTTC. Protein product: CASTSDRALGSYGYTF.

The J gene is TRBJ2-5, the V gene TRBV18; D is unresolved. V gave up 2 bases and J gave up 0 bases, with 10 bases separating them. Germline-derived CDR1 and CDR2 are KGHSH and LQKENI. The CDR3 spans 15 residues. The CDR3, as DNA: TGTGCCAGCTCACCAATGGTCCTAAACCAAGAGACCCAGTACTTC. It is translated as CASSPMVLNQETQYF.

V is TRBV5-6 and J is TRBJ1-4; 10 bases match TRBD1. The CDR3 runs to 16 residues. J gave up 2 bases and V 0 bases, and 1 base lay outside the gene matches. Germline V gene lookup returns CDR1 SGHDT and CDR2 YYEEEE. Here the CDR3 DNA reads TGTGCCAGCAGCTTGGGACAGGGGGCGACTAATGAAAAACTGTTTTTT. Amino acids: CASSLGQGATNEKLFF.

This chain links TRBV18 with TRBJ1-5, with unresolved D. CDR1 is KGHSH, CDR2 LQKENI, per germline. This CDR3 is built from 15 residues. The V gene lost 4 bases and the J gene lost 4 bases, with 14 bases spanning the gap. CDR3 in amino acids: CASSLIGGNNQPQHF. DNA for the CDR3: TGTGCCAGCTCACTTATAGGTGGTAATAATCAGCCCCAGCATTTT.

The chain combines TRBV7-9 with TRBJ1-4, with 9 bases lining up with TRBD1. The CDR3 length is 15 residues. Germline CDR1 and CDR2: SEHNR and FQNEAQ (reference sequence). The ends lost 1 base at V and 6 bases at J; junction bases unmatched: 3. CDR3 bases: TGTGCCAGCAGCTTAGGACAGGGGGTTGATGAAAAACTGTTTTTT. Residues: CASSLGQGVDEKLFF.

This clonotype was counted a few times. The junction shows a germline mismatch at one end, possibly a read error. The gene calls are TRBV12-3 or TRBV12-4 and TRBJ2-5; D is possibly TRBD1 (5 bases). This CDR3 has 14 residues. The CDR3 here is CASSRLTVVETQYF. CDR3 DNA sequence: TGTGCTAGCAGCCGCCTGACAGTTGTGGAGACCCAGTACTTC.

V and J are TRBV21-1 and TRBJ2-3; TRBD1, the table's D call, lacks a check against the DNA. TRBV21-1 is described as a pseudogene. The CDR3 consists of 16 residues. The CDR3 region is CASSKDAGEPTDTQYF. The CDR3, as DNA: TGTGCCAGCAGCAAAGACGCGGGGGAACCCACAGATACGCAGTATTTT.

CDR3 residues: CASSQDHQGGYEQYF. In DNA form, the CDR3 reads TGCGCCAGCAGCCAAGATCATCAAGGGGGCTACGAGCAGTACTTC. The gene calls are TRBV4-3 and TRBJ2-7; D possibly corresponds to TRBD1 (6 bases). With 0 bases removed from V and 3 bases from J, the gap between germline ends came to 12 bases. The CDR3 is made up of 15 amino acids. Germline V CDR1 and CDR2: LGHNA, YSLEER.

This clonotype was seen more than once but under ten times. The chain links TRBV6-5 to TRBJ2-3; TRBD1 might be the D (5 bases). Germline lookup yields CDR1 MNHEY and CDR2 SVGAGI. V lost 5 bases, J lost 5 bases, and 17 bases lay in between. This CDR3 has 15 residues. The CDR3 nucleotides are TGTGCCAGCAGTCCGCGCCCAGGGCGAGGAGATACGCAGTATTTT. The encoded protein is CASSPRPGRGDTQYF.

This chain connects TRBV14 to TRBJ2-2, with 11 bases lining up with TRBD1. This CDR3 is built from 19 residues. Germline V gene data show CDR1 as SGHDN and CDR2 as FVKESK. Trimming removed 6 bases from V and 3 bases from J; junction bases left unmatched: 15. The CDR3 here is CASSHTPGQGGPYTGELFF. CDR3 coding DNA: TGTGCCAGCAGTCATACTCCGGGACAGGGGGGTCCCTACACCGGGGAGCTGTTTTTT.

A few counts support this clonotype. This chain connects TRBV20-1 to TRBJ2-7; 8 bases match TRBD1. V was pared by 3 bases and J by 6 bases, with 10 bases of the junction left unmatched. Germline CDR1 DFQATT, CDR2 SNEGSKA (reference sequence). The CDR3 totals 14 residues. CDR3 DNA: TGCAGTGCTAGGTGGGGGACAGGCAGGGGCGAGCAGTACTTC. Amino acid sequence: CSARWGTGRGEQYF.

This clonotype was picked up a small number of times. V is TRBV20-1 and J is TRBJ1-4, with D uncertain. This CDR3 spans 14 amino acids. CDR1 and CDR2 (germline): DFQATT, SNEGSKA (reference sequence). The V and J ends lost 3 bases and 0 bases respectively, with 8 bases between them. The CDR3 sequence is CSAREQPTNEKLFF. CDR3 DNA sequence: TGCAGTGCTAGGGAACAGCCAACTAATGAAAAACTGTTTTTT.

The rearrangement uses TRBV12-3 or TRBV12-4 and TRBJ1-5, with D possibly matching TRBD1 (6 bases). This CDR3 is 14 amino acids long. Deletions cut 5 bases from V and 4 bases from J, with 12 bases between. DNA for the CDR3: TGTGCCAGCAGTCCTTACAGGGAAAATCAGCCCCAGCATTTT. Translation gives CASSPYRENQPQHF.

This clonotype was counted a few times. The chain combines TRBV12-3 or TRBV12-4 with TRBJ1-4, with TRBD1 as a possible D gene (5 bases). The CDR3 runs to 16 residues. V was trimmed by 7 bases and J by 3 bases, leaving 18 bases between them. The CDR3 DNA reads TGTGCCAGCACCACTCGGACACGGAGGGCTAATGAAAAACTGTTTTTT. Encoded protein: CASTTRTRRANEKLFF.

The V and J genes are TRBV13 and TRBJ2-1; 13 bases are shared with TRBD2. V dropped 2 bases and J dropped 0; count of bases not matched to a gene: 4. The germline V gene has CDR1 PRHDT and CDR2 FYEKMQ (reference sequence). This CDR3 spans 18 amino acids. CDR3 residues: CASSLTSGGDPSYNEQFF. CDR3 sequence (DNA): TGTGCCAGCAGCTTAACTAGCGGGGGGGATCCCTCCTACAATGAGCAGTTCTTC. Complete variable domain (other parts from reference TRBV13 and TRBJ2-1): AAGVIQSPRHLIKEKRETATLKCYPIPRHDTVYWYQQGPGQDPQFLISFYEKMQSDKGSIPDRFSAQQFSDYHSELNMSSLELGDSALYFCASSLTSGGDPSYNEQFFGPGTRLTVL.

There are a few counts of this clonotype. The CDR3 DNA follows: TGCAGTGCTTCACAGGGCACGAACACTGAAGCTTTCTTT. Its translation is CSASQGTNTEAFF. This chain connects TRBV20-1 to TRBJ1-1; perhaps TRBD1 as D (6 bases). The V and J ends lost 5 bases and 1 base respectively, with 11 bases between them. CDR1 is DFQATT and CDR2 is SNEGSKA in the germline V gene (reference sequence). This CDR3 comprises 13 residues.

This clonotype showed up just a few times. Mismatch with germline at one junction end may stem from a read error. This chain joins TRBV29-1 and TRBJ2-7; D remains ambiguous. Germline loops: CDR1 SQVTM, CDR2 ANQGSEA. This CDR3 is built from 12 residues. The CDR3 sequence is CSVEGSTYAQYF. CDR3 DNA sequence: TGCAGCGTTGAAGGGTCCACCTACGCGCAGTACTTC.

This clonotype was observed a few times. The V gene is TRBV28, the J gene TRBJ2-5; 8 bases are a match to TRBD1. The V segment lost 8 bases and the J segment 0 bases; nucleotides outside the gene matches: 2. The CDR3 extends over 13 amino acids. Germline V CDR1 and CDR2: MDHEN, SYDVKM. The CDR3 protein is CASQQGDQETQYF. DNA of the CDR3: TGTGCCAGCCAACAGGGGGACCAAGAGACCCAGTACTTC.

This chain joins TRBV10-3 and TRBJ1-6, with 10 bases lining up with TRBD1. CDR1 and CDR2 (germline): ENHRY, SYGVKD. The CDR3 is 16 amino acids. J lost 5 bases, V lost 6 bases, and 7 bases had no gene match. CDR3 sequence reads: CAISPGTGANNSPLHF. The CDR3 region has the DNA TGTGCCATCAGCCCTGGGACAGGGGCCAATAATTCACCCCTCCACTTT.

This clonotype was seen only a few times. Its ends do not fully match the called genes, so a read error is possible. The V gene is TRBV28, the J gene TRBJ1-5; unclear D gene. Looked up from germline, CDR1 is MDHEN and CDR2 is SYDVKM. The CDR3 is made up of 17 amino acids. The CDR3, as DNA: TGTGCCAGCAGCTTATTCCCCACAGCCTTAAGCAATCAGCCCCAGCATTTT. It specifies CASSLFPTALSNQPQHF.

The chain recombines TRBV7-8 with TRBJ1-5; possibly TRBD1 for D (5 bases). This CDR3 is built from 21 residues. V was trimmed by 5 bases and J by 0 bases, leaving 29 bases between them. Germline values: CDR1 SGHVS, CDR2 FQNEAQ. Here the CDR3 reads CASSTAGTPGQGIYSNQPQHF. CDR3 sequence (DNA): TGTGCCAGCAGCACGGCAGGAACACCGGGCCAGGGCATATATAGCAATCAGCCCCAGCATTTT.

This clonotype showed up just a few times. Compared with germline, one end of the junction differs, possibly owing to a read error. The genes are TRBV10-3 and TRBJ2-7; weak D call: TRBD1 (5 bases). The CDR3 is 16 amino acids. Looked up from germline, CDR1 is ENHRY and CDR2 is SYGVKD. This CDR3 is CTISESDTSSSYEQYF. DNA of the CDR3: TGTACCATCAGTGAGTCGGACACTTCCAGCTCCTACGAGCAGTACTTC.